This TCR beta chain was captured in a study of blood T cells in healthy people across ages (dated by TCRdb to the mid-2010s). Study-level background: In model experiments, template switching captured about one uniquely barcoded TCR beta cDNA molecule for every two T cells. Age-related changes in TCR beta repertoire diversity were measured in the study by deep sequencing normalized with unique cDNA molecular identifiers. Donors were grouped into four age groups: young (average 16 years), middle-aged (about 38), aged (approximately 67) and long-lived (roughly 80). To avoid experimental bias, donors of different ages were distributed randomly across sequencing lanes. Using the same blood draw, the study looked at two additional independent replicas of 1 million unique cDNA reads for two donors, one aged 18 to 29 and the other aged 80 or older.

About this clonotype: Its recognized antigen is unknown. Nothing much larger sits one base from this clone, and base qualities are not available.

Results the study describes overall, beyond this receptor: Because profiling used bulk unsorted PBMCs, naive and antigen-experienced compartments could not be compared conclusively. A strong correlation was found between observed TCR beta diversity and the percentage of naive T cells measured by flow cytometry. Estimates of total diversity from one million sequenced T cells were regarded as lower bounds and underestimates. The long-lived group showed more naive CD4+ T cells, fewer expanded clones and increased TCR diversity than the aged group, suggesting age selection. Donor CMV infection status was unknown, potentially confounding age-related changes in expanded clonotypes. Observed TCR beta diversity per million T cells fell roughly linearly with age, and a significant reduction was already apparent by age around 40.

Reading the germline V gene (reference sequence) gives CDR1 DFQATT and CDR2 SNEGSKA. The CDR3 runs 15 amino acids, cysteine and phenylalanine included. The entry retains the CDR3 DNA only, 45 bases that are in frame from base 1. The junction carries 17 bases between V and J, which are trimmed by 5 bases and 0 bases respectively. The library was generated by 5' RACE. This sample was sequenced with an Illumina HiSeq 2500. The second PCR ran for roughly 7 to 12 cycles and used a J-beta primer mix along with a sample-barcoded 5' primer. A unique molecular identifier was introduced onto each TCR beta cDNA molecule by a template-switch 5' adaptor carrying 12 random nucleotides. Each sample yielded at least 2.5 million CDR3-containing paired-end reads. All of the RNA was converted into first-strand cDNA using the Mint cDNA synthesis kit, with a TRBC-specific oligonucleotide serving as the primer. All cDNA was treated with uracil-DNA glycosylase and then went through a first 18-cycle PCR with the universal primers M1SS and BC2_uni_R. The source study handled its data this way. Each sample was normalized by randomly selecting 1 million high-quality reads, each carrying a distinct molecular identifier. Instead of being binned into consensus sequences, reads with shared molecular identifiers were discarded. MiTCR, set to a Q25 quality threshold and the strictest error-elimination algorithm, was used for CDR3 identification, clonotype clustering and error correction. A nonparametric unseen species model using Euler transformation provided a lower-bound estimate of total TCR beta diversity. TCRdb reanalyzed the raw reads on its own, using fastp at Q25 for trimming and MiXCR for clone calling, and kept in-frame beta chains. All rows with the same CDR3 protein become a single entry with the most common DNA and genes. The V and J calls reflect TCRdb's pipeline rather than the authors' work. Recorded for this sample are approximately 800,000 distinct CDR3 sequences; 35% to 60% of them occurred a single time. Roughly 18% of the sample is held by the ten biggest clonotypes.

The donors were roughly 39 Caucasian individuals from Russia, aged 6 to 90 years, who were systemically healthy. Approximately 9.3 milliliters of peripheral blood were collected from each donor into EDTA-treated Vacutainer tubes. Ficoll-Paque density-gradient centrifugation was used to isolate PBMCs, with at least 7 million per sample. Trizol reagent was used to extract total RNA from the PBMCs, yielding at least 5.5 micrograms per sample. The percentages of naive CD45RAhigh/CD27high T cells were determined by flow cytometry on a PBMC aliquot from every donor. Source material: blood. This receptor was obtained from a man older than 75 in good health. In this chain, TRBV20-1 is recombined with TRBJ2-7; TRBD2 could be the D gene, as 6 bases match. The CDR3: CSAPQSSGYSYEQYF. The DNA reads TGCAGTGCTCCTCAGTCGAGCGGGTACTCCTACGAGCAGTACTTC.